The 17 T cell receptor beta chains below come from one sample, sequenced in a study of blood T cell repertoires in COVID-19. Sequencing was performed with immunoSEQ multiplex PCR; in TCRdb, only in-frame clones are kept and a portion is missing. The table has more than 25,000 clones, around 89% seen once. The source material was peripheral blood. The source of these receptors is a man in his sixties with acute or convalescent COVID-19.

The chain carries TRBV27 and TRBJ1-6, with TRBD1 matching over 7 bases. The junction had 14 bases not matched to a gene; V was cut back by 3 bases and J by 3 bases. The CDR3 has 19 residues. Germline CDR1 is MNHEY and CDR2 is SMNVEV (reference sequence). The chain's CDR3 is CASSFQGLGAGGYNSPLHF. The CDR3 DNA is TGTGCCAGCAGTTTTCAGGGACTGGGTGCAGGGGGCTATAATTCACCCCTCCACTTT.

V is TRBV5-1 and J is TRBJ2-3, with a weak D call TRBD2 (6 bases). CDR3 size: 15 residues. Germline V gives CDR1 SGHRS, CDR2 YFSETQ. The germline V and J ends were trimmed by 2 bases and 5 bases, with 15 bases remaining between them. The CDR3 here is CASSFGGTRGDTQYF. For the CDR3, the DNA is TGCGCCAGCAGCTTTGGCGGGACGAGAGGAGATACGCAGTATTTT.

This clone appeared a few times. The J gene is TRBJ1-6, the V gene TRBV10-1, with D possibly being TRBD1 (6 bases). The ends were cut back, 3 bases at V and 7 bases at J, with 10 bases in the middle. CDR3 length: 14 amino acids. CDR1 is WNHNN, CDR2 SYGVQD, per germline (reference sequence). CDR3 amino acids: CASSDGGPNSPLHF. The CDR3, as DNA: TGCGCCAGCAGTGACGGGGGGCCAAATTCACCCCTCCACTTT.

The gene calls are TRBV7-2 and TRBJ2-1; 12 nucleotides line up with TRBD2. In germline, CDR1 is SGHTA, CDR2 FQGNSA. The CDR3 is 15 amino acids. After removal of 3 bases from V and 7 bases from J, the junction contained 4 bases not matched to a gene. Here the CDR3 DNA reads TGTGCCAGCAGCTTGACTAGCGGGAGTTTAAATGAGCAGTTCTTC. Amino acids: CASSLTSGSLNEQFF.

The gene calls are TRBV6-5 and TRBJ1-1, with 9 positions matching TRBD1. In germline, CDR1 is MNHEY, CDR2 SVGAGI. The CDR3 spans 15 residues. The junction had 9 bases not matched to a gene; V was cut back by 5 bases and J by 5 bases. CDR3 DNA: TGTGCCAGCAGTCCTCTCCGACAGGGGGGGACTGAAGCTTTCTTT. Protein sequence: CASSPLRQGGTEAFF.

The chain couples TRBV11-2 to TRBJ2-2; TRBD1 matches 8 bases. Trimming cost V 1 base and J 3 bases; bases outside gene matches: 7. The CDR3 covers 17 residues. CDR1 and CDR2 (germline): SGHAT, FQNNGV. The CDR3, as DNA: TGTGCCAGCAGCTTAGCCCCCAGGGGGCAGGACACCGGGGAGCTGTTTTTT. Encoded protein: CASSLAPRGQDTGELFF.

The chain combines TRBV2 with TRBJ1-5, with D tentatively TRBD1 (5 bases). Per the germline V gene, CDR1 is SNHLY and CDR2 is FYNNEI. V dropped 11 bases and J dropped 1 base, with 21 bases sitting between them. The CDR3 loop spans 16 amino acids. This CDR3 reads CAGSEGVLASNQPQHF. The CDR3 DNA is TGTGCCGGGTCTGAAGGGGTTTTGGCAAGCAATCAGCCCCAGCATTTT.

The CDR3 spells CASSSQGSTDTQYF. DNA for the CDR3: TGCGCCAGCAGCTCACAGGGGAGCACAGATACGCAGTATTTT. The chain combines TRBV5-1 with TRBJ2-3; 7 bases are shared with TRBD1. The CDR3 totals 14 residues. Trimming took 3 bases from V and 0 from J; bases not matched to a gene: 1. Germline CDR1 SGHRS, CDR2 YFSETQ.

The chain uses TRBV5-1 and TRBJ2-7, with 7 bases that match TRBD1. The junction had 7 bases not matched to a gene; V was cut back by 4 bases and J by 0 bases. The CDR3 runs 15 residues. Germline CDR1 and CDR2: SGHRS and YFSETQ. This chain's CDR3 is CASSPRTGVSYEQYF. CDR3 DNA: TGCGCCAGCAGCCCCCGGACAGGCGTCTCCTACGAGCAGTACTTC.

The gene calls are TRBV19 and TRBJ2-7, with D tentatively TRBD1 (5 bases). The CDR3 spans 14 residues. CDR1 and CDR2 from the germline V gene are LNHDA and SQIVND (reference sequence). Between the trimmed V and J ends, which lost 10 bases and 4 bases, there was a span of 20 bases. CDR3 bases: TGTGCCACCTCGAACCCTACAGGATATTACGAGCAGTACTTC. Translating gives CATSNPTGYYEQYF.

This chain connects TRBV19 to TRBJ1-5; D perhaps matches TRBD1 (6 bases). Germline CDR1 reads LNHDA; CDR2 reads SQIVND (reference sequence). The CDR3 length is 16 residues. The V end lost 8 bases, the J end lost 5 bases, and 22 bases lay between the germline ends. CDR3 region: CASVGTFTSGDQPQHF. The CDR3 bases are TGTGCCAGTGTCGGGACATTTACCTCTGGGGATCAGCCCCAGCATTTT.

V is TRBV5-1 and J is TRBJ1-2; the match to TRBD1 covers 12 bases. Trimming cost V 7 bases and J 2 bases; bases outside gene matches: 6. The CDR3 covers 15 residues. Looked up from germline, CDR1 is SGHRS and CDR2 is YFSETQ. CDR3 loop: CASRDRGPLNYGYTF. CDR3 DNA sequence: TGCGCCAGCCGGGACAGGGGGCCCCTGAACTATGGCTACACCTTC. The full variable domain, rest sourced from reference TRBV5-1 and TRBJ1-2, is KAGVTQTPRYLIKTRGQQVTLSCSPISGHRSVSWYQQTPGQGLQFLFEYFSETQRNKGNFPGRFSGRQFSNSRSEMNVSTLELGDSALYLCASRDRGPLNYGYTFGSGTRLTVV.

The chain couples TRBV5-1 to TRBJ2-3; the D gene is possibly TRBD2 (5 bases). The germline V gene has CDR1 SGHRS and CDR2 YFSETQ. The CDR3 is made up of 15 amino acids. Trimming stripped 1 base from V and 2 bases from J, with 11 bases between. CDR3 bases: TGCGCCAGCAGCTTGTCGGTTCTAGCCACAGATACGCAGTATTTT. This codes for CASSLSVLATDTQYF.

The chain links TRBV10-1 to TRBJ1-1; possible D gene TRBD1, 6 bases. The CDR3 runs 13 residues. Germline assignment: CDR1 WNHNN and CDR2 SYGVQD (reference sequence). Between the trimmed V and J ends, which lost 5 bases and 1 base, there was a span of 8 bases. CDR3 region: CASSRTANTEAFF. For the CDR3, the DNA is TGCGCCAGCAGTAGGACAGCGAACACTGAAGCTTTCTTT.

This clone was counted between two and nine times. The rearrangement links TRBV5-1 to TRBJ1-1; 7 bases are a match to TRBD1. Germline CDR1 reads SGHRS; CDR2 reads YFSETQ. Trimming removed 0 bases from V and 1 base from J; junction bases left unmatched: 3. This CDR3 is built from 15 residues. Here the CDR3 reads CASSLDPGGNTEAFF. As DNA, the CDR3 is TGCGCCAGCAGCTTGGATCCAGGGGGGAACACTGAAGCTTTCTTT.

The CDR3 DNA follows: TGTGCCAGCAGCGCCCCGCCTTGGCGGGAGAATAGTGGAGATACGCAGTATTTT. It encodes CASSAPPWRENSGDTQYF. The rearrangement uses TRBV9 and TRBJ2-3; 7 nucleotides line up with TRBD2. The CDR3 sequence is 18 residues long. Germline loops: CDR1 SGDLS, CDR2 YYNGEE. V lost 3 bases, J lost 5 bases, and 18 bases stayed unmatched.

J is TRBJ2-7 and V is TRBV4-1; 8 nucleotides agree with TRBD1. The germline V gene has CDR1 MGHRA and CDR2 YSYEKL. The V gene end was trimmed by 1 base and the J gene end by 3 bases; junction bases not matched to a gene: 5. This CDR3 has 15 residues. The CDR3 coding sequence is TGCGCCAGCAGCCAAGCTCCGACAGGGGACTACGAGCAGTACTTC. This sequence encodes CASSQAPTGDYEQYF.